These 19 T cell receptor beta chains originate from one sample sequenced in a study of T cell changes during pregnancy in multiple sclerosis. Profiling relied on immunoSEQ multiplex PCR, and the TCRdb table lists in-frame clones only, not all of them. The sample includes tens of thousands of clones, 93% of them seen just once. Sequencing was performed on peripheral blood, taken after pregnancy. The origin of the receptors is a female donor with multiple sclerosis, enrolled in a pregnancy study.

This chain links TRBV29-1 with TRBJ2-7; TRBD2 agrees at 10 bases. The CDR3 covers 15 residues. Germline CDR1 reads SQVTM; CDR2 reads ANQGSEA. With 0 bases clipped from V and 4 bases from J, the junction kept 6 bases outside the gene matches. The CDR3 here is CSVEDALAGAYEQYF. As DNA, the CDR3 is TGCAGCGTTGAAGATGCGCTAGCGGGAGCGTACGAGCAGTACTTC.

CDR3 sequence (DNA): TGTGCCAGCAGTTACTCCTCTAACTATGGCTACACCTTC. Protein product: CASSYSSNYGYTF. This chain joins TRBV6-5 and TRBJ1-2, with D unclear. CDR3 size: 13 residues. Trimming removed 0 bases from V and 0 bases from J, with 2 bases in between. Germline CDR1 MNHEY, CDR2 SVGAGI.

The chain recombines TRBV2 with TRBJ2-5; 9 positions match TRBD2. The germline V gene has CDR1 SNHLY and CDR2 FYNNEI. CDR3 size: 15 residues. The V segment lost 3 bases and the J segment 4 bases; nucleotides outside the gene matches: 6. The DNA of the CDR3 is TGTGCCAGCAGTGACGGGTGGCGGGAGGGAGAGACCCAGTACTTC. Residues: CASSDGWREGETQYF.

This clone was seen a single time. This rearrangement joins TRBV6-5 to TRBJ2-7; 8 bases fit TRBD2. This CDR3 is built from 15 residues. V shed 2 bases, J shed 3 bases, and the junction held 6 bases outside the gene matches. The germline V gene has CDR1 MNHEY and CDR2 SVGAGI. CDR3 sequence reads: CASSYDGRGDYEQYF. In DNA, the CDR3 is TGTGCCAGCAGTTACGATGGGCGGGGGGACTACGAGCAGTACTTC.

Only a few counts were recorded for this clone. This chain connects TRBV21-1 to TRBJ1-1; the D call in the table, TRBD1, was not verified against the DNA. TRBV21-1 is an annotated pseudogene. The CDR3 length is 16 residues. The CDR3: CASVLRGGKTGTEAFF. CDR3 in DNA: TGTGCCAGCGTACTCCGAGGGGGCAAGACGGGCACTGAAGCTTTCTTT.

The V and J genes are TRBV7-8 and TRBJ2-7; D might be TRBD1 (6 bases). This CDR3 is built from 15 residues. Per germline, CDR1 SGHVS and CDR2 FQNEAQ. V was pared by 1 base and J by 0 bases, with 10 bases between. The CDR3 DNA is TGTGCCAGCAGCTTAGGGACAGCTAGCTCCTACGAGCAGTACTTC. It specifies CASSLGTASSYEQYF. The full variable domain, completed using reference TRBV7-8 and TRBJ2-7, is GAGVSQSPRYKVAKRGQDVALRCDPISGHVSLFWYQQALGQGPEFLTYFQNEAQLDKSGLPSDRFFAERPEGSVSTLKIQRTQQEDSAVYLCASSLGTASSYEQYFGPGTRLTVT.

The chain is built from TRBV7-9 and TRBJ1-5; D is perhaps TRBD1 (5 bases). This CDR3 spans 16 amino acids. The V end was cut by 2 bases, the J end by 0 bases, with 11 bases between. Germline assignment: CDR1 SEHNR and CDR2 FQNEAQ (reference sequence). Written as DNA, the CDR3 is TGTGCCAGCAGCTTATCCCCGGGGGATAGCAATCAGCCCCAGCATTTT. Its protein is CASSLSPGDSNQPQHF. The full variable domain, completed using reference TRBV7-9 and TRBJ1-5, is DTGVSQNPRHKITKRGQNVTFRCDPISEHNRLYWYRQTLGQGPEFLTYFQNEAQLEKSRLLSDRFSAERPKGSFSTLEIQRTEQGDSAMYLCASSLSPGDSNQPQHFGDGTRLSIL.

The chain combines TRBV4-2 with TRBJ2-6, with D unresolved. Germline loops: CDR1 LGHNA, CDR2 YNFKEQ. The CDR3 has 16 amino acids. Trimming removed 0 bases at V and 0 bases at J, with 6 bases between. CDR3 sequence reads: CASSQDTSSGANVLTF. CDR3 coding DNA: TGTGCCAGCAGCCAAGATACGAGCTCTGGGGCCAACGTCCTGACTTTC.

DNA of the CDR3: TGTGCCAGCAGCTTCGACGACTTACAGCATTTT. Amino acids: CASSFDDLQHF. The V gene is TRBV2, the J gene TRBJ1-5; D is unresolved. V lost 6 bases to trimming and J lost 13 bases, with 13 bases between them. The CDR3 length is 11 residues. Germline V gene lookup returns CDR1 SNHLY and CDR2 FYNNEI.

About this clone: The junction departs from the called germline gene at one end, perhaps through a read error. The J gene is TRBJ2-1, the V gene TRBV7-9; 11 bases agree with TRBD2. The germline V gene encodes CDR1 SEHNR and CDR2 FQNEAQ (reference sequence). There are 17 residues in the CDR3. The CDR3 loop is CASSIALAGGLVNEQFF. The CDR3 bases are TGTGCCAGCAGCATAGCCTTAGCGGGAGGGCTTGTCAATGAGCAGTTCTTC.

The chain recombines TRBV4-3 with TRBJ2-4; 9 bases map to TRBD2. This CDR3 has 16 amino acids. After removal of 0 bases from V and 3 bases from J, the junction contained 3 bases not matched to a gene. Looked up from germline, CDR1 is LGHNA and CDR2 is YSLEER. The CDR3 DNA sequence: TGCGCCAGCAGCCAAGAACGACTAGCGGTCAAAAACATTCAGTACTTC. This translates into CASSQERLAVKNIQYF.

The chain recombines TRBV12-5 with TRBJ2-3, with D tentatively TRBD2 (5 bases). This CDR3 is built from 13 residues. Germline V gene lookup returns CDR1 LGHNT and CDR2 FRNRAP. V was shortened by 6 bases and J by 1 base, with 8 bases between the two germline ends. The DNA of the CDR3 is TGTGCTAGTGGCCGAGCGGGCACAGATACGCAGTATTTT. Encoded protein: CASGRAGTDTQYF.

The chain links TRBV6-6 to TRBJ2-1; D is undetermined. V lost 8 bases, J lost 1 base, and 6 bases lay in between. This CDR3 region has 12 residues. Per the germline V gene, CDR1 is MNHNY and CDR2 is SVGAGI (reference sequence). CDR3 residues: CASLLSYNEQFF. CDR3 DNA: TGTGCCAGCTTACTTTCCTACAATGAGCAGTTCTTC.

This CDR3 reads CASSRQVDNSPLHF. CDR3 coding DNA: TGTGCCAGCAGTAGACAGGTCGACAACTCACCCCTCCACTTT. The chain links TRBV6-1 to TRBJ1-6; a weak D match, TRBD1 (6 bases). The CDR3 contains 14 residues. Germline CDR1 MNHNS, CDR2 SASEGT. V lost 5 bases to trimming and J lost 10 bases, with 15 bases between them.

The genes are TRBV7-2 and TRBJ1-5; 8 bases match TRBD1. Germline values: CDR1 SGHTA, CDR2 FQGNSA. This CDR3 comprises 15 residues. Unmatched junction bases numbered 7, after V lost 5 bases and J lost 4 bases. CDR3 region: CASSARQGINQPQHF. The CDR3 DNA follows: TGTGCCAGCAGCGCAAGACAGGGGATAAATCAGCCCCAGCATTTT.

This sequence joins TRBV11-3 and TRBJ1-2, with D possibly being TRBD1 (6 bases). The V and J ends lost 4 bases and 0 bases respectively, with 12 bases between them. The germline V gene has CDR1 SGHNT and CDR2 YENEEA. The CDR3 covers 15 residues. CDR3 sequence reads: CASSSGQLTNYGYTF. DNA of the CDR3: TGTGCCAGCAGCTCCGGACAGCTTACTAACTATGGCTACACCTTC.

Points on this clone: Other DNA variants within this sample encode the same CDR3. The chain joins TRBV28 to TRBJ2-6; tentative D call: TRBD1 (5 bases). V was pared by 6 bases and J by 4 bases, with 13 bases between. This CDR3 contains 15 residues. CDR1 and CDR2 from the germline V gene are MDHEN and SYDVKM. The DNA for the CDR3 is TGTGCCAGCAGCAGCTCAGGGTCCGGGGCCAACGTCCTGACTTTC. It specifies CASSSSGSGANVLTF. Drawing the rest from reference TRBV28 and TRBJ2-6, the complete variable domain is DVKVTQSSRYLVKRTGEKVFLECVQDMDHENMFWYRQDPGLGLRLIYFSYDVKMKEKGDIPEGYSVSREKKERFSLILESASTNQTSMYLCASSSSGSGANVLTFGAGSRLTVL.

The CDR3 DNA reads as TGCGCCAGCAGCTGGAGCTCTGGGGCCAACGTCCTGACTTTC. Translating gives CASSWSSGANVLTF. The V call is TRBV5-1, the J call TRBJ2-6; no clear D. The CDR3 length is 14 residues. V was cut by 3 bases and J by 0 bases, with 4 bases left in between. Per the germline V gene, CDR1 is SGHRS and CDR2 is YFSETQ.

This chain uses TRBV10-1 with TRBJ1-1; 10 positions match TRBD1. J lost 5 bases, V lost 5 bases, and 2 bases had no gene match. From germline, CDR1 is WNHNN and CDR2 SYGVQD (reference sequence). CDR3 size: 13 residues. The CDR3 nucleotides read TGCGCCAGCAGTCGACAGGGGGCGACTGAAGCTTTCTTT. It translates to CASSRQGATEAFF.